These T cell receptor beta chains were read from a single sample in a study of blood T cells in healthy people across ages. One entry per CDR3 protein, called by TCRdb with MiXCR from the 5' RACE reads. The sample has about 1.4 million distinct CDR3 sequences; roughly 60% are singletons. Sequencing used blood. These receptor sequences come from a man between 18 and 35 years old in good health. CDR3s include the opening cysteine and the closing phenylalanine or tryptophan. The D gene is left open where the match is weak. The size field is filled for only some rows; it gives once, few, many or a size class.

TRBV5-5	.	TRBJ2-3	TRBD1	CASSRPTGGSGTDTQYF	TGTGCCAGCAGCCGACCGACAGGGGGCAGTGGAACAGATACGCAGTATTTT
TRBV4-1	.	TRBJ1-2	.	CASSQGRLGGYTF	TGCGCCAGCAGCCAAGGGCGGCTTGGCGGCTACACCTTC
TRBV21-1	.	TRBJ2-5	.	CASGRGQVPYQETQYF	TGTGCCAGCGGGAGAGGACAGGTCCCGTACCAAGAGACCCAGTACTTC
TRBV29-1	.	TRBJ2-1	.	CSVGDSREQFF	TGCAGCGTTGGAGACAGTCGTGAGCAGTTCTTC
TRBV7-2	few	TRBJ2-3	TRBD2	CASSLKRGRVTQYF	TGTGCCAGCAGCCTCAAGCGGGGGCGAGTGACGCAGTATTTT
TRBV27	.	TRBJ1-1	TRBD1	CATAYRGPGLTEAFF	TGTGCCACCGCGTACAGGGGGCCCGGGCTTACTGAAGCTTTCTTT
TRBV29-1	few	TRBJ2-1	.	CSSRGVHNEQFF	TGCAGCTCCCGCGGGGTTCACAATGAGCAGTTCTTC
TRBV7-9	.	TRBJ1-2	TRBD1	CASRRTGGGYGYTF	TGTGCCAGCAGACGGACAGGGGGCGGCTATGGCTACACCTTC
TRBV29-1	few	TRBJ2-1	.	CSVEDGVASPRYNEQFF	TGCAGCGTTGAAGATGGGGTGGCCAGTCCGAGATACAATGAGCAGTTCTTC
TRBV6-5	.	TRBJ1-3	.	CASSYSAREAGNTIYF	TGTGCCAGCAGTTACAGCGCCAGGGAGGCTGGAAACACCATATATTTT
TRBV7-9	.	TRBJ2-2	.	CATRTANTGELFF	TGTGCCACCAGGACAGCGAACACCGGGGAGCTGTTTTTT
TRBV6-6	.	TRBJ1-4	.	CASSLRPESEKLFF	TGTGCCAGCAGTCTTCGACCAGAGAGTGAAAAACTGTTTTTT
TRBV27	.	TRBJ2-1	.	CASSLGPENEQFF	TGTGCCAGCAGTCTCGGACCGGAGAATGAGCAGTTCTTC
TRBV4-1	.	TRBJ2-7	.	CASSPAQGGTTYEQYF	TGCGCCAGCAGCCCAGCCCAGGGCGGTACTACCTACGAGCAGTACTTC
TRBV14	.	TRBJ2-3	TRBD2	CASSQDDSGGGSTDTQYF	TGTGCCAGCAGCCAAGATGATAGCGGGGGCGGCAGCACAGATACGCAGTATTTT
TRBV5-6	few	TRBJ1-1	.	CASRYRQPNTEAFF	TGTGCCAGCAGATACCGGCAACCGAACACTGAAGCTTTCTTT
TRBV6-1	.	TRBJ2-7	.	CASRTALGYEQYF	TGTGCCAGCCGGACAGCCTTAGGGTACGAGCAGTACTTC
TRBV20-1	.	TRBJ1-2	.	CSARDIWRVGDYGYTF	TGCAGTGCTAGAGATATATGGAGGGTGGGGGACTATGGCTACACCTTC
TRBV7-2	.	TRBJ1-1	TRBD1	CASSQGQVFTEAFF	TGTGCCAGCAGCCAAGGACAGGTGTTTACTGAAGCTTTCTTT
TRBV7-2	few	TRBJ2-3	TRBD1	CASSLLPQGDTQYF	TGTGCCAGCAGCTTACTCCCACAGGGGGATACGCAGTATTTT
TRBV3-1	.	TRBJ2-1	.	CASSPLRGTRANEQFF	TGTGCCAGCAGCCCTTTAAGGGGGACCCGGGCGAATGAGCAGTTCTTC
TRBV20-1	.	TRBJ2-4	.	CSAPWIGGKIQYF	TGCAGTGCTCCTTGGATAGGGGGTAAAATTCAGTACTTC
TRBV4-1	.	TRBJ1-1	.	CASSQNREMNTEAFF	TGCGCCAGCAGCCAGAACAGGGAAATGAACACTGAAGCTTTCTTT
TRBV15	.	TRBJ2-7	TRBD2	CATSTRTSGRYEQYF	TGTGCCACCAGCACCCGGACTAGCGGTCGCTACGAGCAGTACTTC
TRBV12-3/TRBV12-4	.	TRBJ2-5	TRBD1	CASSYFPGTGSQETQYF	TGTGCCAGCAGTTATTTTCCCGGGACAGGGAGCCAAGAGACCCAGTACTTC